This TCR beta chain comes out of a study of cytomegalovirus exposure and HLA in healthy donors (dated by TCRdb to 2017 to 2019). Regarding the research as a whole: According to a later analysis, one platform produced both the approximately 110 validation repertoires and the approximately 670 repertoires of the first cohort. A separate validation cohort of over a hundred different subjects was used in addition to the roughly 640-subject first cohort. The study combined high-throughput TCR immunosequencing, statistical association of individual TCRs with disease status, and machine learning to predict cytomegalovirus infection status. The aim of the study was to test whether cataloging public T cell receptors could identify signatures of past pathogen exposure. What the research found in general, with its limitations: Of the cluster scores, roughly 95% were above 0 in a later analysis, which found that TCRs clustered in the first cohort also tended to co-occur in the 120 or so validation repertoires. Most TCR sequences were seen in very few donors, while some public TCRs were found in many individuals. The authors suggested that the approach could potentially be extended to other disease states and immunological phenotypes. In vitro tests confirmed that three of the cytomegalovirus-associated TCR beta chains recognize cytomegalovirus antigens. A later analysis lacked HLA typing for the validation cohort, so it scored co-occurrence in that cohort across all 120 repertoires. The classifier was reported to diagnose cytomegalovirus status with high specificity and sensitivity in both the original cohort and the validation cohort. The study gave a list of more than 150 TCR beta chains associated with cytomegalovirus.

Comment on this clone: It lacks a known antigen. Base qualities are missing; no much larger clone stands one base away.

Separate from the approximately 670-subject first cohort, the validation cohort of 120 subjects was the group to which the donors belonged. CDR1 and CDR2 were assigned from the germline V gene as SGDLS and YYNGEE. From its cysteine to its phenylalanine, the CDR3 spans 15 amino acids. Of the read, only the CDR3 DNA is kept; its 45 bases are in frame from base 1. Deletion took 3 bases off V and 3 bases off J, with a span of 13 bases between the germline ends. The library relied on the immunoSEQ multiplex PCR assay. Under the source paper's analysis protocol: A statistical classification framework was developed to diagnose cytomegalovirus status using the catalog of TCR beta chain sequences. TCRdb carries this immuneACCESS record with in-frame sequences only. Its versions omit some clonotypes, under half of them owing to an unresolved V gene in the studies checked, with the rest unexplained. The V and J calls and clone size come from that table; D and trimming were worked out from the DNA. Present in this sample are approximately 150,000 clones, about 86% of which were seen just once. The leading ten clones occupy roughly 1.4% of the sample.

The rearrangement combines TRBV9 with TRBJ2-1; the D gene is perhaps TRBD1, from 5 matching bases. The clonotype originates from a woman between 25 and 40 years old in good health and CMV-seronegative. Sequencing was performed on PBMCs. The CDR3 reads as follows: CASSERQGYYNEQFF. The sequenced DNA: TGTGCCAGCAGCGAGCGTCAGGGTTACTACAATGAGCAGTTCTTC.